This is a list of T cell receptor beta chains from one sample in a study of regulatory T cells in long-lasting Graves disease. TCRdb called the multiplex PCR reads again in MiXCR, with one record for every CDR3 protein. The data show approximately 560,000 distinct CDR3 sequences, with about 16% seen just once and 12% held by the top ten. The sample also formed part of further work on T cells in Graves' hyperthyroidism and ophthalmopathy.

Sample: peripheral blood mononuclear cells (PBMCs), taken at new diagnosis, from a patient treated with antithyroid drugs. Receptors were obtained from a man between 18 and 29 years old with Graves disease. Each CDR3 is given without its conserved first and last residue.

TRBV28	ASSRHTGASYEQY
TRBV9	ASSEKGLAGGWQY
TRBV9	ASSVGYLGAGGPQNEQF
TRBV20-1	SASNPSNYGYT
TRBV6-1	ASILNRNTEAF
TRBV11-3	ASSPTSVEETQY
TRBV12-3/TRBV12-4	ASSFGPRGNTIY
TRBV7-9	ASSLVLTTSDTQY
TRBV5-1	ASSSQLAGEGEQF
TRBV9	ASSVDRASAGANVLT
TRBV20-1	SADRTSGLF
TRBV6-1	ASRPGLAGVVETQY
TRBV5-6	ASSLMGAKGTEAF
TRBV27	ASSHVPNQPQH
TRBV28	ASSWRMGTDTQY
TRBV7-3	ASSFDGVQETQY
TRBV6-1	ASSNTIDRRLQNTEAF
TRBV20-1	SAKTQRSRSGANVLT
TRBV20-1	SAPTGVGANVLT
TRBV4-1	ASSQETGVAEAF
TRBV20-1	SARDHRQGDQPQH
TRBV27	ASSPRTGISYEQY
TRBV30	AWSVKGNNSPLH
TRBV6-2/TRBV6-3	ASNLGWGNTGELF
TRBV12-3/TRBV12-4	ASSTGRGSNQPQH
TRBV6-1	ASSTRWGDTEAF
TRBV9	ASSVGRYYGYT
TRBV20-1	SAPPGGNEQF
TRBV18	ASSPADSSSYNEQF
TRBV29-1	SVATTRLNYGYT
TRBV3-1	ASSQGGAVEQY
TRBV3-1	ASSQANEQGGYSPLH
TRBV5-1	ASSLADRYTDTQY
TRBV11-1	ASSPNFVYEQY
TRBV6-1	ASNVQGSGSPLH
TRBV7-8	ASSLAPKGSRGQPQH
TRBV12-3/TRBV12-4	ASSYASTREETQY
TRBV27	ASSFPGGIYNEQF
TRBV4-1	ASSPLGNFDYGYT
TRBV6-2/TRBV6-3	ASSIGGAASNEQF
TRBV12-5	ASGSDRAAGNTIY
TRBV7-3	ASSLTSTGKQY